This T cell receptor (beta chain) was profiled in a study of cytomegalovirus exposure and HLA in healthy donors. General observations from the study: A missense DCLRE1C variant was associated with V- and J-gene trimming of TCR beta chains in a later analysis, and an independent cohort replicated the association.

This CDR3 comprises 15 residues. The V segment lost 4 bases and the J segment 13 bases; nucleotides outside the gene matches: 15. Germline CDR1 MNHNS, CDR2 SASEGT. Although they were nominally healthy when sampled, donors likely had unrecorded immune exposures. A few counts support this clone. Its antigen is not identified. Use of 60 Vbeta and 13 Jbeta primers characterized the PCR. Clones were read by immunoSEQ multiplex PCR, and TCRdb kept only the in-frame ones, dropping some. The top ten clones hold approximately 5% of a sample with about 130,000 clones, 80% of them seen once. The sequence was collected from a man between 25 and 39 years old in good health and CMV-seronegative. The genes are TRBV6-1 and TRBJ2-5; the match to TRBD2 covers 10 bases. The sequencing input was PBMCs. The CDR3 region has the DNA TGTGCCAGCAGTGTTTCTAGCGGGAGTTCCGCTGAGCGGTACTTC. Protein: CASSVSSGSSAERYF.